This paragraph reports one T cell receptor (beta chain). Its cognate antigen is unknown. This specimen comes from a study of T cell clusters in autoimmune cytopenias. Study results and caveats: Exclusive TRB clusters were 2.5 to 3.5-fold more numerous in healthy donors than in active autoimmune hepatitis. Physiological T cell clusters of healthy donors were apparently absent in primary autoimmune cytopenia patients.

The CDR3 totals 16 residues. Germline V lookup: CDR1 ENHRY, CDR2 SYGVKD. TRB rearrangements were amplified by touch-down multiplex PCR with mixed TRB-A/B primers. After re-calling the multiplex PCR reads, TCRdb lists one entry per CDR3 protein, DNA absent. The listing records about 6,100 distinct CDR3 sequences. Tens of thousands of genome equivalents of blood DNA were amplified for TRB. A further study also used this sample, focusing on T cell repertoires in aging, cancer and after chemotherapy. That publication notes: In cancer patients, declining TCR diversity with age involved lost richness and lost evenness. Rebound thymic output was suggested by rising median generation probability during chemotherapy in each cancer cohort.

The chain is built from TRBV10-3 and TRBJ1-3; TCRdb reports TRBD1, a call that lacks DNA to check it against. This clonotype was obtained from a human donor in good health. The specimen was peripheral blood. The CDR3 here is CAISESGGPAGNTIYF.